The 23 T cell receptor beta chains reported below all come from one sample, sequenced in a study of blood T cell repertoires in COVID-19. The protocol was immunoSEQ multiplex PCR, while the TCRdb copy is restricted to in-frame clones and leaves out a portion. Counted here are about 160,000 clones, roughly four fifths occurring once; the ten biggest clones make up about a fifth. Sequences were obtained from peripheral blood. All receptors derive from a woman of 80 years or more with acute or convalescent COVID-19.

J is TRBJ2-2 and V is TRBV2, with D possibly matching TRBD1 (5 bases). CDR1 SNHLY and CDR2 FYNNEI come from the germline V gene. Trimming pared 2 bases from V and 5 bases from J, leaving 15 bases between. CDR3 size: 16 residues. The CDR3 DNA follows: TGTGCCAGCAGTGAACACCCGCAGGGTCGGACCGGGGAGCTGTTTTTT. It is translated as CASSEHPQGRTGELFF.

V and J are TRBV27 and TRBJ1-1; D is unresolved. The CDR3 totals 11 residues. Germline V lookup: CDR1 MNHEY, CDR2 SMNVEV (reference sequence). Trimming shortened V by 3 bases and J by 11 bases, and 10 bases separated the two germline ends. The CDR3 DNA follows: TGTGCCAGCAGTTTTCGGCAGAGGGCTTTCTTT. This sequence encodes CASSFRQRAFF.

The V gene is TRBV21-1, the J gene TRBJ2-7; the table's D call TRBD2 went unverified against the DNA. TRBV21-1 is recorded as a pseudogene. CDR3 length: 14 amino acids. CDR3 region: CAREAIAQSDEQYF. CDR3 bases: TGTGCCAGGGAGGCTATAGCCCAATCGGACGAGCAGTACTTC.

V and J are TRBV11-2 and TRBJ2-5, with 7 bases that match TRBD1. Germline-derived CDR1 and CDR2 are SGHAT and FQNNGV. V shed 5 bases, J shed 4 bases, and the junction held 10 bases outside the gene matches. The CDR3 spans 15 residues. CDR3 sequence: CASSPNARGPETQYF. For the CDR3, the DNA is TGTGCCAGCAGCCCCAATGCTAGGGGGCCAGAGACCCAGTACTTC.

The chain carries TRBV5-1 and TRBJ1-2; maybe TRBD1 (6 bases). Trimming took 3 bases from V and 4 from J, leaving 13 bases between them. CDR1 is SGHRS, CDR2 YFSETQ, per germline. This CDR3 contains 14 residues. CDR3 DNA: TGCGCCAGCAGCTCGTCCACAGGGAGCTATGGCTACACCTTC. Its translation: CASSSSTGSYGYTF. Combining the CDR3 with reference TRBV5-1 and TRBJ1-2 gives the whole variable domain KAGVTQTPRYLIKTRGQQVTLSCSPISGHRSVSWYQQTPGQGLQFLFEYFSETQRNKGNFPGRFSGRQFSNSRSEMNVSTLELGDSALYLCASSSSTGSYGYTFGSGTRLTVV.

The chain joins TRBV2 to TRBJ2-3; 8 nucleotides match TRBD2. Germline CDR1 reads SNHLY; CDR2 reads FYNNEI. J was trimmed by 3 bases and V by 6 bases; bases with no gene match: 14. The CDR3 length is 17 residues. For the CDR3, the DNA is TGTGCCAGCAGCCGTGGGAGGATCAGCGGGAGAACAGATACGCAGTATTTT. The encoded protein is CASSRGRISGRTDTQYF.

Comment on this clone: The same CDR3 is also encoded by other DNA sequences in this sample. The V gene is TRBV5-1, the J gene TRBJ2-7, with 10 bases fitting TRBD2. CDR1 and CDR2 (germline): SGHRS, YFSETQ. Unmatched junction bases numbered 5, after V lost 0 bases and J lost 2 bases. CDR3 size: 16 residues. The CDR3 bases are TGCGCCAGCAGCTTGGGGTTAGCGGGAGGACCCTACGAGCAGTACTTC. It translates to CASSLGLAGGPYEQYF.

The V call is TRBV7-9, the J call TRBJ1-2, with D uncertain. Germline-derived CDR1 and CDR2 are SEHNR and FQNEAQ (reference sequence). CDR3 length: 13 amino acids. V gave up 2 bases and J gave up 6 bases, with 10 bases separating them. CDR3 loop: CASSLLGSDGYTF. The CDR3 bases are TGTGCCAGCAGCTTACTCGGGTCGGATGGCTACACCTTC.

V usage is TRBV29-1 and J usage is TRBJ2-7; D gene ambiguous. V was clipped by 0 bases and J by 2 bases, with 14 bases between them. Germline-derived CDR1 and CDR2 are SQVTM and ANQGSEA. This CDR3 has 15 residues. The CDR3 DNA sequence: TGCAGCGTTGAAGACGAGAGCGAATCGGCCTACGAGCAGTACTTC. Translated, it gives CSVEDESESAYEQYF.

V usage is TRBV2 and J usage is TRBJ1-4; D remains unclear. V lost 7 bases, J lost 8 bases, and 20 bases lay in between. This CDR3 region has 15 residues. Germline V gives CDR1 SNHLY, CDR2 FYNNEI. CDR3 nucleotides: TGTGCCAGCAATCAGGACGGGAGAGGTTTCGAAAAACTGTTTTTT. Translation: CASNQDGRGFEKLFF.

The count of this clone is one. The V gene is TRBV4-1, the J gene TRBJ1-2, with TRBD1 matching over 8 bases. Trimming cost V 0 bases and J 8 bases; bases outside gene matches: 8. Germline CDR1 is MGHRA and CDR2 is YSYEKL. The CDR3 is 15 residues long. CDR3 DNA: TGCGCCAGCAGCCAAGATAGTCAGGGGGCTAGCGGCTACACCTTC. Protein sequence: CASSQDSQGASGYTF.

This rearrangement joins TRBV15 to TRBJ1-1; D is ambiguous. Deletions cut 5 bases from V and 0 bases from J, with 7 bases between. The CDR3 contains 13 residues. In germline, CDR1 is LNHNV, CDR2 YYDKDF (reference sequence). This chain's CDR3 is CATSSGMNTEAFF. The DNA for the CDR3 is TGTGCCACCAGCTCCGGGATGAACACTGAAGCTTTCTTT.

Here the CDR3 DNA reads TGTGCCTGGCCCGGGACAGGGCATGGCTACACCTTC. Translating gives CAWPGTGHGYTF. This sequence joins TRBV30 and TRBJ1-2, with 9 nucleotides matching TRBD1. This CDR3 comprises 12 residues. V trimming: 5 bases; J trimming: 6 bases; junction bases outside the gene matches: 4. Per the germline V gene, CDR1 is GTSNPN and CDR2 is SVGIG (reference sequence). The full variable domain, with the rest looked up from reference TRBV30 and TRBJ1-2, is SQTIHQWPATLVQPVGSPLSLECTVEGTSNPNLYWYRQAAGRGLQLLFYSVGIGQISSEVPQNLSASRPQDRQFILSSKKLLLSDSGFYLCAWPGTGHGYTFGSGTRLTVV.

The chain uses TRBV4-1 and TRBJ2-7, with 8 bases lining up with TRBD2. There are 15 residues in the CDR3. V shed 1 base, J shed 9 bases, and the junction held 11 bases outside the gene matches. Germline lookup yields CDR1 MGHRA and CDR2 YSYEKL. In DNA form, the CDR3 reads TGCGCCAGCAGCCAAGGGACGGGAGGGAGTAATGGGCAGTACTTC. Residues: CASSQGTGGSNGQYF.

This clone has just a few counts. The chain joins TRBV18 to TRBJ2-2, with 9 bases matching TRBD1. Germline CDR1 is KGHSH and CDR2 is LQKENI. V lost 6 bases, J lost 3 bases, and 11 bases stayed unmatched. This CDR3 region has 17 residues. DNA of the CDR3: TGTGCCAGCTCCTACAGCTCCTGGACAGGGGACACCGGGGAGCTGTTTTTT. Encoded protein: CASSYSSWTGDTGELFF. The whole variable domain, remainder taken from reference TRBV18 and TRBJ2-2, is NAGVMQNPRHLVRRRGQEARLRCSPMKGHSHVYWYRQLPEEGLKFMVYLQKENIIDESGMPKERFSAEFPKEGPSILRIQQVVRGDSAAYFCASSYSSWTGDTGELFFGEGSRLTVL.

The CDR3: CASSPSRNVNEQFF. The CDR3 coding sequence is TGTGCCAGCAGCCCTTCTAGGAATGTTAATGAGCAGTTCTTC. The chain carries TRBV11-2 and TRBJ2-1; D gene uncertain. From germline, CDR1 is SGHAT and CDR2 FQNNGV. The V gene lost 5 bases and the J gene lost 7 bases, with 15 bases spanning the gap. The CDR3 has 14 amino acids. The whole variable domain, remainder taken from reference TRBV11-2 and TRBJ2-1, is EAGVAQSPRYKIIEKRQSVAFWCNPISGHATLYWYQQILGQGPKLLIQFQNNGVVDDSQLPKDRFSAERLKGVDSTLKIQPAKLEDSAVYLCASSPSRNVNEQFFGPGTRLTVL.

CDR3 sequence: CASSLATKGVSGNTIYF. In DNA, the CDR3 is TGTGCCAGCAGCTTAGCGACTAAGGGGGTCTCTGGAAACACCATATATTTT. The chain links TRBV7-9 to TRBJ1-3; D might be TRBD1 (6 bases). V dropped 0 bases and J dropped 0 bases, with 12 bases sitting between them. Germline loops: CDR1 SEHNR, CDR2 FQNEAQ (reference sequence). The CDR3 sequence is 17 residues long.

This chain links TRBV20-1 with TRBJ2-4; D may be TRBD2 (5 bases). This CDR3 has 14 amino acids. The germline V gene encodes CDR1 DFQATT and CDR2 SNEGSKA (reference sequence). Between the trimmed V and J ends, which lost 3 bases and 6 bases, there was a span of 15 bases. CDR3 in amino acids: CSASKAGVGNIQYF. The CDR3 nucleotides read TGCAGTGCTAGTAAGGCCGGGGTGGGAAACATTCAGTACTTC.

V usage is TRBV6-5 and J usage is TRBJ1-4, with a possible D match to TRBD1 (5 bases). The CDR3 totals 14 residues. The ends were cut back, 6 bases at V and 5 bases at J, with 13 bases in the middle. Per the germline V gene, CDR1 is MNHEY and CDR2 is SVGAGI. Written as DNA, the CDR3 is TGTGCCAGCAGAATCACCAACAGGAATGAAAAACTGTTTTTT. It specifies CASRITNRNEKLFF.

Comment on this clone: The same CDR3 arises from other DNA sequences in this sample as well. The chain recombines TRBV27 with TRBJ2-7; the D gene is possibly TRBD1 (5 bases). CDR3 length: 13 amino acids. V lost 2 bases and J 2 bases, leaving 7 bases between the germline ends. Per the germline V gene, CDR1 is MNHEY and CDR2 is SMNVEV (reference sequence). The DNA for the CDR3 is TGTGCCAGCAGTTTACAGGGCCCCTACGAGCAGTACTTC. Amino acid sequence: CASSLQGPYEQYF.

The chain is built from TRBV30 and TRBJ2-7, with 7 positions matching TRBD2. The J segment lost 0 bases and the V segment lost 2 bases, leaving 19 bases of the junction unmatched. Germline V gene lookup returns CDR1 GTSNPN and CDR2 SVGIG (reference sequence). CDR3 length: 19 residues. The CDR3 here is CAWSSYLIGPSGSSYEQYF. In DNA form, the CDR3 reads TGTGCCTGGAGTTCCTATCTGATAGGCCCTAGCGGAAGCTCCTACGAGCAGTACTTC.

The J gene is TRBJ2-2, the V gene TRBV7-6; TRBD1 matches at 8 bases. This CDR3 is built from 14 residues. Unmatched junction bases numbered 3, after V lost 3 bases and J lost 6 bases. Germline CDR1 SGHVS, CDR2 FNYEAQ. In DNA, the CDR3 is TGTGCCAGCAGCTTGGGACAGGCATCCGGGGAGCTGTTTTTT. Its translation is CASSLGQASGELFF.

This clone has just a few counts. The chain is built from TRBV19 and TRBJ2-1; 8 nucleotides match TRBD2. The CDR3 has 15 residues. Germline CDR1 LNHDA, CDR2 SQIVND (reference sequence). V gave up 5 bases and J gave up 3 bases; unmatched junction bases: 6. The CDR3, as DNA: TGTGCCAGTAGTTGGGACGGGAGGGGCTACAATGAGCAGTTCTTC. Its translation is CASSWDGRGYNEQFF.